This TCR beta chain came from a study of blood T cell repertoires in COVID-19. Overall study: Donors in the United States, Italy and Spain gave samples during acute or convalescent COVID-19. From T cells, B-cell-depleted T cells, or PBMCs came the material, which was cDNA or gDNA.

The CDR3 has 16 residues. Germline CDR1 SEHNR, CDR2 FQNEAQ (reference sequence). Trimming took 0 bases from V and 4 from J, leaving 13 bases between them. Per the authors' pipeline: Estimation of nucleated cell counts relied on the amplification of reference gene primers. Produced via immunoSEQ multiplex PCR; TCRdb's table is partial and in-frame only. That table supplies the V and J calls and clone size; D and trimming were determined from the DNA. The table shows approximately 290,000 clones, with approximately 85% occurring only once. Sequencing was performed on peripheral blood. The sequence was collected from a human donor with COVID-19, enrolled during active disease. The donor label of this sample is uncertain. The chain joins TRBV7-9 to TRBJ2-4, with a tentative D call TRBD1 (6 bases). The CDR3 DNA reads as TGTGCCAGCAGCTTAGCCCAGGGGAGCCCAAAAAACATTCAGTACTTC. Residues: CASSLAQGSPKNIQYF.